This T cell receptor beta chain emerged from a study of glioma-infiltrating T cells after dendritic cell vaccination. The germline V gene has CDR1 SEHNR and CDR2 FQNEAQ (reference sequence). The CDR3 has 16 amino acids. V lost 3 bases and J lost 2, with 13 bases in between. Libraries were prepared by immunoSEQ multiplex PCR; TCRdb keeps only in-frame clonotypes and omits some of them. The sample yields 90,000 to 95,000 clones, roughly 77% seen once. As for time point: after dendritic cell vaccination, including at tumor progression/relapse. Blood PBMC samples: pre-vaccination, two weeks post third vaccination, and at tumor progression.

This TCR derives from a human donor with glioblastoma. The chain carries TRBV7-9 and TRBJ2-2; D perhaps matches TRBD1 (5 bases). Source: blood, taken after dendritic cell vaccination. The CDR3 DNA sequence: TGTGCCAGCAGCTTTGGTGCGACAGCAAACACCGGGGAGCTGTTTTTT. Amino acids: CASSFGATANTGELFF.